The 21 T cell receptor beta chains below come from one sample, sequenced in a study of blood T cell repertoires in COVID-19. Sequencing was performed with immunoSEQ multiplex PCR; in TCRdb, only in-frame clones are kept and a portion is missing. Of 55,000 to 75,000 clones listed, over 75% are singletons. The specimen was peripheral blood. These receptors all stem from an elderly man with active or convalescent COVID-19.

V and J are TRBV6-1 and TRBJ2-7; the D is unclear. The length of the CDR3 is 14 residues. Per the germline V gene, CDR1 is MNHNS and CDR2 is SASEGT. Trimming shortened V by 2 bases and J by 0 bases, and 8 bases separated the two germline ends. The CDR3 loop is CASSESLLSYEQYF. The DNA of the CDR3 is TGTGCCAGCAGTGAATCACTACTCTCCTACGAGCAGTACTTC.

The chain is built from TRBV19 and TRBJ2-1; unclear D gene. The CDR3 contains 12 residues. The germline V gene has CDR1 LNHDA and CDR2 SQIVND (reference sequence). Trimming pared 4 bases from V and 8 bases from J, leaving 9 bases between. The CDR3 reads CASSTLVDEQFF. DNA of the CDR3: TGTGCCAGTAGTACGCTAGTCGATGAGCAGTTCTTC.

The chain combines TRBV18 with TRBJ2-1; a weak D match, TRBD2 (6 bases). The CDR3 runs to 15 residues. The V end was cut by 4 bases, the J end by 0 bases, with 10 bases between. Germline CDR1 KGHSH, CDR2 LQKENI. CDR3 region: CASSQTGSSYNEQFF. The CDR3 bases are TGTGCCAGCTCACAGACCGGGAGCTCCTACAATGAGCAGTTCTTC.

The CDR3 region has the DNA TGCAGCGTTGAACTAGCGGGAACGCAAGAGACCCAGTACTTC. It translates to CSVELAGTQETQYF. The rearrangement links TRBV29-1 to TRBJ2-5, with 9 bases identical to TRBD2. Per germline, CDR1 SQVTM and CDR2 ANQGSEA. The CDR3 spans 14 residues. J gave up 2 bases and V 2 bases, and 3 bases lay outside the gene matches.

Remarks on this clone: Compared with germline, one end of the junction differs, possibly owing to a read error. V usage is TRBV19 and J usage is TRBJ1-1; 11 positions agree with TRBD1. The CDR3 length is 13 residues. Germline V gene lookup returns CDR1 LNHDA and CDR2 SQIVND (reference sequence). The CDR3 is CASSITDRGRRDF. As DNA, the CDR3 is TGTGCCAGTAGTATAACGGACAGGGGGCGACGGGACTTT.

V is TRBV13 and J is TRBJ1-6, with TRBD1 as a possible D gene (6 bases). Trimming cost V 5 bases and J 10 bases, with 12 bases left between them. The CDR3 loop spans 13 amino acids. CDR1 is PRHDT, CDR2 FYEKMQ, per germline (reference sequence). CDR3 DNA: TGTGCCAGCAGCCCACCAACAGGGTCACCCCTCCACTTT. Translated: CASSPPTGSPLHF.

This clone was seen only a few times. The chain couples TRBV19 to TRBJ2-5, with 10 bases lining up with TRBD1. J lost 1 base, V lost 1 base, and 3 bases had no gene match. This CDR3 is 16 amino acids long. The germline CDR1 and CDR2 sequences are LNHDA and SQIVND (reference sequence). CDR3 amino acids: CASSIGQGATQETQYF. The CDR3 DNA follows: TGTGCCAGTAGTATAGGACAGGGGGCGACCCAAGAGACCCAGTACTTC.

This clone has a count of ten or more. The chain carries TRBV19 and TRBJ2-1; 8 nucleotides agree with TRBD1. Germline-derived CDR1 and CDR2 are LNHDA and SQIVND (reference sequence). The CDR3 loop spans 16 amino acids. The V gene end was trimmed by 0 bases and the J gene end by 7 bases; junction bases not matched to a gene: 8. CDR3 bases: TGTGCCAGTAGTATAGATCCGGCAGGGGGCCATAATGAGCAGTTCTTC. Its translation: CASSIDPAGGHNEQFF.

The chain combines TRBV7-9 with TRBJ1-4, with 9 bases lining up with TRBD1. Germline trimming cut 3 bases from V and 7 bases from J; bases unmatched to any gene: 6. CDR1 is SEHNR, CDR2 FQNEAQ, per germline (reference sequence). The CDR3 is 15 residues long. The CDR3 sequence is CASSFTGGDGEKLFF. In nucleotides, the CDR3 is TGTGCCAGCAGCTTTACAGGGGGCGACGGTGAAAAACTGTTTTTT. The whole variable domain, filled in from reference TRBV7-9 and TRBJ1-4, reads DTGVSQNPRHKITKRGQNVTFRCDPISEHNRLYWYRQTLGQGPEFLTYFQNEAQLEKSRLLSDRFSAERPKGSFSTLEIQRTEQGDSAMYLCASSFTGGDGEKLFFGSGTQLSVL.

V gene TRBV5-4 combines with J gene TRBJ2-1; 11 bases map to TRBD2. The V gene end was trimmed by 5 bases and the J gene end by 4 bases; junction bases not matched to a gene: 5. Germline V gene data show CDR1 as SGHNT and CDR2 as YYREEE (reference sequence). CDR3 length equals 15 residues. The CDR3 reads CASSRGTSGYNEQFF. The CDR3 DNA is TGTGCCAGCAGTCGCGGGACTAGCGGTTACAATGAGCAGTTCTTC. Full variable domain (outside the CDR3, taken from reference TRBV5-4 and TRBJ2-1): ETGVTQSPTHLIKTRGQQVTLRCSSQSGHNTVSWYQQALGQGPQFIFQYYREEENGRGNFPPRFSGLQFPNYSSELNVNALELDDSALYLCASSRGTSGYNEQFFGPGTRLTVL.

The chain employs TRBV27 and TRBJ2-2; D remains unclear. Germline-derived CDR1 and CDR2 are MNHEY and SMNVEV (reference sequence). V was cut by 4 bases and J by 3 bases, with 6 bases left in between. This CDR3 has 13 amino acids. CDR3 protein: CASSSPYTGELFF. CDR3 sequence (DNA): TGTGCCAGCAGTTCTCCTTACACCGGGGAGCTGTTTTTT.

The chain couples TRBV15 to TRBJ2-2; D possibly corresponds to TRBD1 (6 bases). The germline gives CDR1 LNHNV, CDR2 YYDKDF (reference sequence). With 0 bases removed from V and 5 bases from J, the gap between germline ends came to 13 bases. The CDR3 totals 16 residues. The CDR3 region has the DNA TGTGCCACCAGCAGAGACCGGGACACCTCTACCGGGGAGCTGTTTTTT. It codes for CATSRDRDTSTGELFF.

This clone appeared many times. V is TRBV7-2 and J is TRBJ2-1; 10 bases line up with TRBD2. V shed 6 bases and J 8 bases; nucleotides not matched to a gene: 16. The CDR3 runs 17 residues. The germline V gene has CDR1 SGHTA and CDR2 FQGNSA. The CDR3: CASRKRLASGSMDEQFF. The CDR3, as DNA: TGTGCCAGCAGAAAACGGTTGGCTAGCGGGAGTATGGATGAGCAGTTCTTC.

The sample holds a few counts of this clone. The chain employs TRBV5-5 and TRBJ1-1, with no clear D. Looked up from germline, CDR1 is SGHKS and CDR2 is YYEKEE (reference sequence). V lost 0 bases and J lost 4, with 10 bases in between. The CDR3 runs 14 residues. The CDR3 DNA reads TGTGCCAGCAGCTTGGCCGGGAGGGTCACTGAAGCTTTCTTT. It yields the protein CASSLAGRVTEAFF.

The J gene is TRBJ2-2, the V gene TRBV11-2, with TRBD2 matching 8 bases. V lost 1 base and J lost 7; bases outside the gene matches: 2. This CDR3 is built from 14 residues. Per germline, CDR1 SGHAT and CDR2 FQNNGV. The CDR3 region has the DNA TGTGCCAGCAGCTTAGCGGGGGGGATCGGGGAGCTGTTTTTT. Translating it yields CASSLAGGIGELFF.

The chain couples TRBV11-3 to TRBJ2-2; 7 nucleotides align to TRBD1. This CDR3 has 13 amino acids. Germline CDR1 reads SGHNT; CDR2 reads YENEEA. V lost 6 bases to trimming and J lost 5 bases; unmatched junction nucleotides: 3. The CDR3 DNA sequence: TGTGCCAGCAGAACAGGGGAAACCGGGGAGCTGTTTTTT. Protein sequence: CASRTGETGELFF.

This clone is a singleton in its sample. This chain connects TRBV5-1 to TRBJ1-1, with 10 bases that match TRBD1. The CDR3 consists of 16 residues. Germline CDR1 SGHRS, CDR2 YFSETQ. The ends lost 6 bases at V and 5 bases at J; junction bases unmatched: 13. As DNA, the CDR3 is TGCGCCAGCATCCCGGGACAGGGGCAAAGGGCGACTGAAGCTTTCTTT. Translated: CASIPGQGQRATEAFF.

This chain uses TRBV15 with TRBJ1-6, with TRBD1 as a possible D gene (5 bases). V gave up 3 bases and J gave up 10 bases, with 10 bases separating them. This CDR3 is 13 amino acids long. The germline V gene encodes CDR1 LNHNV and CDR2 YYDKDF (reference sequence). CDR3 DNA sequence: TGTGCCACCAGCAGGACAGAAAAATCACCCCTCCACTTT. Amino acids: CATSRTEKSPLHF.

This sequence joins TRBV7-9 and TRBJ2-7, with 10 positions matching TRBD2. This CDR3 has 11 amino acids. Germline values: CDR1 SEHNR, CDR2 FQNEAQ (reference sequence). The CDR3 loop is CTSGVTYEQYF. For the CDR3, the DNA is TGTACTAGCGGGGTGACCTACGAGCAGTACTTC.

The gene calls are TRBV11-2 and TRBJ2-3, with D tentatively TRBD2 (6 bases). CDR1 and CDR2 (germline): SGHAT, FQNNGV. The ends were cut back, 8 bases at V and 2 bases at J, with 23 bases in the middle. This CDR3 is 17 amino acids long. The CDR3 reads CASCSAVGRFTTDTQYF. CDR3 coding DNA: TGTGCCAGCTGTAGCGCGGTTGGGAGGTTCACCACAGATACGCAGTATTTT.

The rearrangement uses TRBV6-6 and TRBJ2-1; 11 positions agree with TRBD2. The CDR3 contains 14 residues. The V and J ends lost 7 bases and 3 bases, in that order; junction bases with no gene match: 2. The germline CDR1 and CDR2 sequences are MNHNY and SVGAGI (reference sequence). Here the CDR3 DNA reads TGTGCCAGCATCGGGACTAGCGGCTACAATGAGCAGTTCTTC. The encoded protein is CASIGTSGYNEQFF.